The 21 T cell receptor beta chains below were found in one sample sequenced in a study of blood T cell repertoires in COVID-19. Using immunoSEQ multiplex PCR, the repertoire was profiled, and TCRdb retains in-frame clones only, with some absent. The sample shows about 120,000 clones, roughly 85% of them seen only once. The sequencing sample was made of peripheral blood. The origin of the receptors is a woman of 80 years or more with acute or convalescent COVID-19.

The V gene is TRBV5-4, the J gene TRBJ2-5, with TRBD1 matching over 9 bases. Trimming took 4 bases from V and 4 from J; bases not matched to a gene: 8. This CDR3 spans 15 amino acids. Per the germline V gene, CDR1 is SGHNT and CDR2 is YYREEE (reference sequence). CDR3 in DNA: TGTGCCAGCAGCCCTTCGACAGGGGGGGGAGAGACCCAGTACTTC. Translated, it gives CASSPSTGGGETQYF.

The CDR3 coding sequence is TGTGCCAGCTCACCGACTAGCGGGGCCACAGATACGCAGTATTTT. It is translated as CASSPTSGATDTQYF. The gene calls are TRBV18 and TRBJ2-3; the match to TRBD2 covers 11 bases. CDR1 and CDR2 from the germline V gene are KGHSH and LQKENI. The J segment lost 2 bases and the V segment lost 3 bases, leaving 1 base of the junction unmatched. CDR3 length equals 15 residues.

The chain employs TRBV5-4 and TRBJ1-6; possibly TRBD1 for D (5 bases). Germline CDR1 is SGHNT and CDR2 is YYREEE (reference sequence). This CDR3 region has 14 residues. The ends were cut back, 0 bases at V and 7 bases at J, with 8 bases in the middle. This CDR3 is CASSLVQGNSPLHF. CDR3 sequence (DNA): TGTGCCAGCAGCTTGGTGCAGGGAAATTCACCCCTCCACTTT.

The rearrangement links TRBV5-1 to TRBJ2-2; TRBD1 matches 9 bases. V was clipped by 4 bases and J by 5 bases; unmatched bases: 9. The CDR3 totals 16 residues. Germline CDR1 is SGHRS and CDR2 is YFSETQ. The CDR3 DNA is TGCGCCAGCAGCCCTCCAGGACAGGGGAGAACCGGGGAGCTGTTTTTT. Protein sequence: CASSPPGQGRTGELFF.

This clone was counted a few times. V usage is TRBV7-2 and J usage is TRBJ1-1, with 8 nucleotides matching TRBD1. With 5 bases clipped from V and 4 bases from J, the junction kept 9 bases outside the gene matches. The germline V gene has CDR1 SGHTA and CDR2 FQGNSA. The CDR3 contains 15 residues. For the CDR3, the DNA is TGTGCCAGCAGCCCCGACAGGGGTTGGGTCACTGAAGCTTTCTTT. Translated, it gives CASSPDRGWVTEAFF.

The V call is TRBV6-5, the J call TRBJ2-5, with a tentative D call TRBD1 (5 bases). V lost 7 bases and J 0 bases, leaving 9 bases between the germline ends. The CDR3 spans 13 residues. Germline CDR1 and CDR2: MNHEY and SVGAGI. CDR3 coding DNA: TGTGCCAGCACTTCGACAGACCAAGAGACCCAGTACTTC. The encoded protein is CASTSTDQETQYF.

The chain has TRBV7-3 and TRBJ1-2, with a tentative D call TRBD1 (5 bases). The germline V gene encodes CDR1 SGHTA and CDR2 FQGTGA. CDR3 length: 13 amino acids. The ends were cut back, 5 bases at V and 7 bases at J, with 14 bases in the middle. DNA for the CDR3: TGTGCCAGCAGCCCGGGGGAGGGCGGTGGCTACACCTTC. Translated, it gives CASSPGEGGGYTF.

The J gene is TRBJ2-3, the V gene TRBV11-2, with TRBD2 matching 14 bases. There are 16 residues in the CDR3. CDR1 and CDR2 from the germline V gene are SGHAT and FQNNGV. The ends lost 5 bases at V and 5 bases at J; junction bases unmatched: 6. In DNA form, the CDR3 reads TGTGCCAGCAGCCTAACGACTAGCGGGGGGGGAGATACGCAGTATTTT. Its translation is CASSLTTSGGGDTQYF.

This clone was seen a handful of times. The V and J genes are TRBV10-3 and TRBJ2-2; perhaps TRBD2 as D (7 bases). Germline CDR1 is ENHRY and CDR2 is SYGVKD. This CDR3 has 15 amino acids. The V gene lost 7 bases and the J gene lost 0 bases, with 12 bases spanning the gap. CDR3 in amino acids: CAITRGGANTGELFF. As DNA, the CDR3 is TGTGCCATCACGAGGGGGGGCGCGAACACCGGGGAGCTGTTTTTT.

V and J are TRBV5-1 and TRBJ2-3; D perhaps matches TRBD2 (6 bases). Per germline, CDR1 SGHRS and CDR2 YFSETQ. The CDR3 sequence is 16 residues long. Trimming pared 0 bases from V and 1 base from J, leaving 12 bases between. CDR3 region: CASSLAGGDGTDTQYF. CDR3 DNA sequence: TGCGCCAGCAGCTTGGCCGGGGGAGACGGCACAGATACGCAGTATTTT.

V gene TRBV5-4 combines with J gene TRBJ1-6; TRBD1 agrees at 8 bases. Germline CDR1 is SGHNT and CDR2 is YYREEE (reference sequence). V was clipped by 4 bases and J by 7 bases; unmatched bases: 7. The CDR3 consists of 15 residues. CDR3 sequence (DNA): TGTGCCAGCAGCCCGGCTGGACAGGGAAATTCACCCCTCCACTTT. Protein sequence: CASSPAGQGNSPLHF.

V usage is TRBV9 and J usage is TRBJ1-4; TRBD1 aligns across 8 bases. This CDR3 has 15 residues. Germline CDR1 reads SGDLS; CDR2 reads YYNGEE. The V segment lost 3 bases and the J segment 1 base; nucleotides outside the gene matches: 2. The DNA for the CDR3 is TGTGCCAGCAGCGGAACAGGGGGAACTAATGAAAAACTGTTTTTT. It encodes CASSGTGGTNEKLFF.

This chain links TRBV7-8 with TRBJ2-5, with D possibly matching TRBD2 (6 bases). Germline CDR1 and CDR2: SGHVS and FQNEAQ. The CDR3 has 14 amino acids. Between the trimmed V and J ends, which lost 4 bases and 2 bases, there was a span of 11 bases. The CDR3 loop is CASSSPSVQETQYF. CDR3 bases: TGTGCCAGCAGCTCCCCTAGCGTGCAAGAGACCCAGTACTTC.

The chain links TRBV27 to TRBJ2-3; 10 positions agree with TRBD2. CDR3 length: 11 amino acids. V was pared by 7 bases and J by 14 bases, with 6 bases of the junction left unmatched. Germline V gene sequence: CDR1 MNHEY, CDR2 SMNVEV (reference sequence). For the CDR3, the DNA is TGTGCCAGCATGTACAGCGGGGGGGTGTATTTT. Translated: CASMYSGGVYF.

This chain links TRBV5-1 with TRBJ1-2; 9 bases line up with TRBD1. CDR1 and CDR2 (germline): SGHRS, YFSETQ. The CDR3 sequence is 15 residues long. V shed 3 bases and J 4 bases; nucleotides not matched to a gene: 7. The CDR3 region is CASSSPGQGLYGYTF. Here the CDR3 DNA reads TGCGCCAGCAGCTCTCCGGGACAGGGCCTCTATGGCTACACCTTC.

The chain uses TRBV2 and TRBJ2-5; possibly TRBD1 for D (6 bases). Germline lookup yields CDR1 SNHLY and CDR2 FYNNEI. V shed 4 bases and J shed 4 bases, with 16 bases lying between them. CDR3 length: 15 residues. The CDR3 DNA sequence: TGTGCCAGCAGTGGGAGCCAGGGGAGTGGAGAGACCCAGTACTTC. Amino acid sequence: CASSGSQGSGETQYF. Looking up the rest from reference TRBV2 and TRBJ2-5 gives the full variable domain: EPEVTQTPSHQVTQMGQEVILRCVPISNHLYFYWYRQILGQKVEFLVSFYNNEISEKSEIFDDQFSVERPDGSNFTLKIRSTKLEDSAMYFCASSGSQGSGETQYFGPGTRLLVL.

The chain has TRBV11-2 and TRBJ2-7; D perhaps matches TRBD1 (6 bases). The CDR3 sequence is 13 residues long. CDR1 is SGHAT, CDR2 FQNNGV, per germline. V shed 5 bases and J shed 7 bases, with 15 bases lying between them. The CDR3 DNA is TGTGCCAGCAGCCGGGATTTTCAGGGGGAGCAGTACGTC. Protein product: CASSRDFQGEQYV.

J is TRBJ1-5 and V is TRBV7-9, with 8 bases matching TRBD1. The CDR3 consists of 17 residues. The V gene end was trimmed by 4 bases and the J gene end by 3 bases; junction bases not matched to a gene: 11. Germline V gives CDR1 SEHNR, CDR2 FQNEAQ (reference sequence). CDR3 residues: CASSSLGGTGVNQPQHF. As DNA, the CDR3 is TGTGCCAGCAGCTCTTTAGGGGGGACAGGCGTCAATCAGCCCCAGCATTTT.

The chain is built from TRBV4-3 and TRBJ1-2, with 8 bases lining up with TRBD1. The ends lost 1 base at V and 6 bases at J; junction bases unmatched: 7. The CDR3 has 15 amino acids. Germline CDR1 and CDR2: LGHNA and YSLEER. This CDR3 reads CASSQAVGQAHGYTF. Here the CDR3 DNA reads TGCGCCAGCAGCCAAGCCGTGGGACAGGCCCATGGCTACACCTTC.

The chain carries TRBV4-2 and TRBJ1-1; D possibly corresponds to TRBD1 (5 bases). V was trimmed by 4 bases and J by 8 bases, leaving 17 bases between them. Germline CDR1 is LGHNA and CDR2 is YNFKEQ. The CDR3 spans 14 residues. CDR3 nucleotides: TGTGCCAGCAGCCCAAACACTCAGGGAATGGAAGCTTTCTTT. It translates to CASSPNTQGMEAFF.

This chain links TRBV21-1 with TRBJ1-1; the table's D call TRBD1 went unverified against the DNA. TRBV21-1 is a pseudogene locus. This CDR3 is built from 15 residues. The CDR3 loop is CASSKGGQGVSEAFF. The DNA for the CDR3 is TGTGCCAGCAGCAAAGGAGGACAGGGGGTCTCTGAAGCTTTCTTT.